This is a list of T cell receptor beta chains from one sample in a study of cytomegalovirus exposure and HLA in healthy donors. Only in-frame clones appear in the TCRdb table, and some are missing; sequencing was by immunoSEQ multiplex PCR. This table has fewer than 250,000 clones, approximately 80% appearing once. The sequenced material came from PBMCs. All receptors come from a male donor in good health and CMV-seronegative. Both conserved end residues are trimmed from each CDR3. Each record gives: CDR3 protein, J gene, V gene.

ASSFSQGWEETQY,TRBJ2-5,TRBV7-2
ASRGGDKVVNEQF,TRBJ2-1,TRBV6-1
ASRKSGGNYEQY,TRBJ2-7,TRBV6-5
ASSLGAGTGNTGELF,TRBJ2-2,TRBV5-1
SSSTSGYNEQF,TRBJ2-1,TRBV29-1
ASSALQGFLTDTQY,TRBJ2-3,TRBV27
ASSFLADNEQF,TRBJ2-1,TRBV19
ASSYSSGTLREQY,TRBJ2-7,TRBV6-5
ASSRELSNQPQH,TRBJ1-5,TRBV6-5
ATSPHGTNKETQY,TRBJ2-5,TRBV15
ASSVDSFYGYT,TRBJ1-2,TRBV28
SAVPGQE,TRBJ1-2,TRBV29-1
ASSGRANGYT,TRBJ1-2,TRBV25-1
ASSEPRGRNQPQH,TRBJ1-5,TRBV2
ASSYWTSGSGTQY,TRBJ2-3,TRBV5-6
ASNSQGNQPQH,TRBJ1-5,TRBV19
ASSTRGLAGHTGELF,TRBJ2-2,TRBV19
SSSLIGGRGSYNEQF,TRBJ2-1,TRBV7-9
ASSLPLPGETQY,TRBJ2-5,TRBV11-2
ASMYSMGGATGELF,TRBJ2-2,TRBV10-2
ASSPGTVEAF,TRBJ1-1,TRBV5-1
ASSPAGGGNEKLF,TRBJ1-4,TRBV13
ASSLTGGTQETQY,TRBJ2-5,TRBV7-9
ASSRSSVGNEQY,TRBJ2-7,TRBV7-9
ASTDNQGDGDYGYT,TRBJ1-2,TRBV28
ASSAPFDSGC,TRBJ2-7,TRBV21-1
ASRGRGAFGELF,TRBJ2-2,TRBV2
ASSLSGTSVFGELF,TRBJ2-2,TRBV7-2
ASSLAGEEAF,TRBJ1-1,TRBV28
ASSLSPLVGGEQF,TRBJ2-1,TRBV28
ASGITISGQPQH,TRBJ1-5,TRBV6-1
ASSRDRGQGNTEAF,TRBJ1-1,TRBV5-1
ASSGAAVGETQY,TRBJ2-5,TRBV6-1
ASKWGQGAYGYT,TRBJ1-2,TRBV2
ASSQEGTVRKTQY,TRBJ2-5,TRBV14
ASSLAIGTPGGNQPQH,TRBJ1-5,TRBV7-9
ASSPAGTTKYTDEQF,TRBJ2-1,TRBV7-9
SVHRWRDRRDYGYT,TRBJ1-2,TRBV29-1
ASSFVTGSGANVLT,TRBJ2-6,TRBV7-3
ASSTQGEWEETQY,TRBJ2-5,TRBV7-9
ASPAGQGYTEAF,TRBJ1-1,TRBV2
ASSRASGAHEQF,TRBJ2-1,TRBV19